A single count supports the clone carrying this T cell receptor beta chain. The data were produced by immunoSEQ multiplex PCR, yet TCRdb's version contains in-frame clones alone and is incomplete. The repertoire holds tens of thousands of clones, with over 80% as singletons. This record comes from a study of T cell changes during pregnancy in multiple sclerosis. The V and J ends lost 1 base and 3 bases, in that order; junction bases with no gene match: 6. The CDR3 contains 16 residues. Germline CDR1 is SGHVS and CDR2 is FNYEAQ. V and J are TRBV7-6 and TRBJ2-3; 8 bases agree with TRBD1. The sample was PBMCs, taken in the first trimester of pregnancy. The TCR originated in a female donor in good health, serving as a control in a pregnancy study. Some clones in this sample may be carry-over from other donors' samples. The CDR3 here is CASSLGTGSRTDTQYF. The CDR3, as DNA: TGTGCCAGCAGCTTAGGGACAGGGTCTCGGACAGATACGCAGTATTTT.